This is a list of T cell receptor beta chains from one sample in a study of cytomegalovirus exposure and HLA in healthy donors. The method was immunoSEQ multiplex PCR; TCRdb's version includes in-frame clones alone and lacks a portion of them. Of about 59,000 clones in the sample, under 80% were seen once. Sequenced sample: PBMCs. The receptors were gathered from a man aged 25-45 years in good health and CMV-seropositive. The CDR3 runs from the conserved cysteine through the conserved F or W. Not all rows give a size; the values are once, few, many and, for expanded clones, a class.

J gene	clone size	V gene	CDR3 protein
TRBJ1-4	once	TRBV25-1	CASIETGSVTEKLFF
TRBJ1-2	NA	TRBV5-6	CASSWDSRNYGYTF
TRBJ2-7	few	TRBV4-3	CASSQASGGPYEQYF
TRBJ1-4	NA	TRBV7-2	CASSLMQGNEKLFF
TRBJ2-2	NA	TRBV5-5	CASSPTVGGPGELFF
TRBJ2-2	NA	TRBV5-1	CASSLHRGNTGELFF
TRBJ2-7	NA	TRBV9	CASSPPGAGGRNEQYF
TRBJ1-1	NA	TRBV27	CASSLSGNTGAFF
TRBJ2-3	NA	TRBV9	CASSPSGVTDTQYF
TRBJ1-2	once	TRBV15	CATSREMVGGNYGYTF
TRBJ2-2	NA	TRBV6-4	CASTAGTRDTGELFF
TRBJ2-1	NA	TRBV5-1	CASSLYSSGGYNEQFF
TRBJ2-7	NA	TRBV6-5	CASSYRQGPLEQYF
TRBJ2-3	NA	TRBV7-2	CASSRAGGGGPPGTQYF
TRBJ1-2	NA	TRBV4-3	CASSQVVRGSRGYTF
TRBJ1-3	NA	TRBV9	CASSPHPGQGTGNTIYF
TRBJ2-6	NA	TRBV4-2	CASSQEGHSGANVLTF
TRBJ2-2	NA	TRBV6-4	CASSEHTTGELFF
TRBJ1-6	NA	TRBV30	CAWSLGTGYNSPLHF
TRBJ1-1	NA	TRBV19	CASSIVGANTEAFF
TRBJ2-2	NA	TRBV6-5	CASSLQGALVTGELFF
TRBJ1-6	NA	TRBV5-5	CASSSPAGSYNSPLHF
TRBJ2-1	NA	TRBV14	CASSQSAVESNEQFF
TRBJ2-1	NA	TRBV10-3	CAISDSGGVSGNEQFF
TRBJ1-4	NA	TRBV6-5	CASSVTLTNEKLFF
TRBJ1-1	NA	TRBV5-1	CASRPTVMNTEAFF
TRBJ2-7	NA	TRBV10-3	CAISLKGLAVISYEQYF
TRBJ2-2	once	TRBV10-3	CAISETAGGFKTELFF
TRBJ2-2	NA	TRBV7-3	CASSWRGGGELFF
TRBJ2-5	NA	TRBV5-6	CASSWGPGLAKIETQYF
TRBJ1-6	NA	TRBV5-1	CASSLAGMRYNSPLHF
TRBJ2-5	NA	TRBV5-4	CASSLAMYTGSQETQYF
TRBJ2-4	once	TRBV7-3	CASSQIGATGAKNIQYF
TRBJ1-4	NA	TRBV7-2	CASSLGANEKLFF
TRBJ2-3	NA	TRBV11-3	CASSFGSSSGGSDTQYF
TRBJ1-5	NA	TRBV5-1	CASSVDSNQPQHF
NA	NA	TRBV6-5	CASSYSGQGSGEQYF
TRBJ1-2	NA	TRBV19	CATFRDRPNYGYTF
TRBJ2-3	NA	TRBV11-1	CASSNGTDTQYF
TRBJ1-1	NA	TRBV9	CASSGGGQRGRSTEAFF
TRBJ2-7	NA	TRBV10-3	CAISGSTGYEQYF
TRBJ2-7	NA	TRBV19	CASTPSGGPYEQYF
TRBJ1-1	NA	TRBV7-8	CASSATRGGHTEAFF
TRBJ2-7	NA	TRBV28	CASRPTGPLTYEQYF
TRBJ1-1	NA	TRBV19	CASSTGGTMNTEAFF
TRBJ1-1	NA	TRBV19	CASSRRQGVMNTEAFF
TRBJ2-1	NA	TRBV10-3	CAISRSSYNEQFF
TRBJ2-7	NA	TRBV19	CASNRGQGYEQYF
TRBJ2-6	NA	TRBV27	CASGLSGANVLTF
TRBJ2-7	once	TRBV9	CAIPRSGNEQYF